These T cell receptor beta chains were read from a single sample in a study of somatic mutations in cytotoxic T cells in rheumatoid arthritis. Using immunoSEQ multiplex PCR, the repertoire was profiled, and TCRdb retains in-frame clones only, with some absent. The sample contains about 20,000 clones, around 86% of which appear only once. Sequencing was performed on CD8+ T cells sorted from blood. These receptors all come from an adult with rheumatoid arthritis. The CDR3 runs from the conserved cysteine through the conserved F or W. Each record gives: clone size, V gene, J gene, D gene, CDR3 length, CDR3 DNA, CDR3 protein. The D gene is left open where the match is weak. Rows give clone size only sometimes, using once, few, many, or a class for an expanded clone.

>NA|TRBV5-1|TRBJ2-1|TRBD1|14
TGCGCCAGCAGCCCTAACGGACAGGGCAATGAGCAGTTCTTC
CASSPNGQGNEQFF
>NA|TRBV7-9|TRBJ1-2|TRBD1|14
TGTGCCAGCAGCTTAGTACAGGGGATCTATGGCTACACCTTC
CASSLVQGIYGYTF
>NA|TRBV7-2|TRBJ2-7|NA|14
TGTGCCAGCAGCCTCCTTTTCGGCTCCTACGAGCAGTACTTC
CASSLLFGSYEQYF
>NA|TRBV6-6|TRBJ1-2|TRBD1|16
TGTGCCAGCAGTTACTCGATTCCCCGGACAGGGGAAGGCTACACCTTC
CASSYSIPRTGEGYTF
>NA|TRBV19|TRBJ2-5|NA|11
TGTGCCAGTACCGCAGACGGGACCCAGTACTTC
CASTADGTQYF
>NA|TRBV11-2|TRBJ2-1|NA|12
TGTGCCAGCAGCCAGGGAAACAATGAGCAGTTCTTC
CASSQGNNEQFF
>NA|TRBV9|TRBJ1-3|TRBD1|15
TGTGCCAGCAGCGAGGGTCCAGGGGGCGGAAACACCATATATTTT
CASSEGPGGGNTIYF
>NA|TRBV5-6|TRBJ2-1|NA|12
TGTGCCAGCAGCTTGTGGTCTGATGAGCAGTTCTTC
CASSLWSDEQFF
>NA|TRBV5-1|TRBJ2-5|NA|14
TGCGCCAGCAGCTTGGCGGCGAGACAAGAGACCCAGTACTTC
CASSLAARQETQYF
>NA|TRBV6-1|TRBJ2-5|NA|12
TGTGCCAGCAGCCCACTTGGGGGGACCCAGTACTTC
CASSPLGGTQYF
>once|TRBV10-3|TRBJ1-2|NA|12
TGTGCCATCAGTGACAGTAACTATGGCTACACCTTC
CAISDSNYGYTF
>NA|TRBV7-2|TRBJ2-1|TRBD1|12
TGTGCCAGCAGCTACAGGGGCGATGAGCAGTTCTTC
CASSYRGDEQFF
>NA|TRBV25-1|TRBJ1-5|TRBD1|13
TGTGCCTCAGGAGGGACAGGGAATCAGCCCCAGCATTTT
CASGGTGNQPQHF
>NA|TRBV11-2|TRBJ1-4|NA|15
TGTGCCAGCAGCTCCTGGGGGCAGCCTAATGAAAAACTGTTTTTT
CASSSWGQPNEKLFF
>NA|TRBV5-1|TRBJ2-5|NA|14
TGCGCCAGCAGCTTGGTCCGGACTCAAGAGACCCAGTACTTC
CASSLVRTQETQYF
>NA|TRBV19|TRBJ1-1|NA|12
TGTGCCAGTAGTCTACCAGGCGCTGAAGCTTTCTTT
CASSLPGAEAFF
>NA|TRBV28|TRBJ2-7|TRBD1|17
TGTGCCAGCAGTTTCCCCCGCTCAGGGGGTTTCACCTACGAGCAGTACTTC
CASSFPRSGGFTYEQYF
>NA|TRBV4-2|TRBJ2-6|NA|18
TGTGCCAGCAGCCAGGAGGTTTGGCAGTCTTTTGGGGCCAACGTCCTGACTTTC
CASSQEVWQSFGANVLTF
>NA|TRBV11-3|TRBJ2-2|TRBD2|15
TGTGCCAGCAGCCAAGGGACTAGCATTCCCGGGGAGCTGTTTTTT
CASSQGTSIPGELFF
>NA|TRBV5-1|TRBJ1-4|NA|17
TGCGCCAGCAGCTTGGAGGCCCCGGATGCGCTGGGGGAAAAACTGTTTTTT
CASSLEAPDALGEKLFF
>NA|TRBV28|TRBJ1-4|TRBD1|13
TGTGCCAGCAGTTTGGGGGGACAGGAAAAACTGTTTTTT
CASSLGGQEKLFF
>NA|TRBV7-8|TRBJ1-1|NA|13
TGTGCCAGCAGCTTTTCCGGGGACCGTGAAGCTTTCTTT
CASSFSGDREAFF
>NA|TRBV28|TRBJ2-5|NA|12
TGTGCCAGCGGGGAGCCAGGGGAGACCCAGTACTTC
CASGEPGETQYF
>NA|TRBV15|TRBJ2-3|NA|14
TGTGCCACCGGAATGGAGAAGAGGGAAGATACGCAGTATTTT
CATGMEKREDTQYF
>NA|TRBV29-1|TRBJ1-2|NA|15
TGCAGCGTTAAGGGGGGGGATATACCGGACTATGGCTACACCTTC
CSVKGGDIPDYGYTF
>NA|TRBV7-9|TRBJ1-4|TRBD1|16
TGTGCCAGCAGCTTTAGTGACAGGGGGCTTAATGAAAAACTGTTTTTT
CASSFSDRGLNEKLFF
>NA|TRBV19|TRBJ1-1|NA|16
TGTGCCAGTAGTCCTATAGGTCTCCCGGGTAGGGTTGAAGCTTTCTTT
CASSPIGLPGRVEAFF
>NA|TRBV29-1|TRBJ1-2|NA|14
TGCAGCGTTAGCCCCCGGGAGGGGATTGAGGGCTACACCTTC
CSVSPREGIEGYTF
>NA|TRBV16|TRBJ1-5|NA|16
TGTGCCAGCAGCGGGGCGGGGGGTAGAATCAATCAGCCCCAGCATTTT
CASSGAGGRINQPQHF
>NA|TRBV19|TRBJ2-1|NA|13
TGTGCCAGTAGCCCATCCACGGGGCGTGAGCAGTTCTTC
CASSPSTGREQFF